These 27 T cell receptor beta chains originate from one sample sequenced in a study of blood T cell repertoires in COVID-19. Sequencing was performed with immunoSEQ multiplex PCR; in TCRdb, only in-frame clones are kept and a portion is missing. The table includes around 100,000 clones, around 86% detected once. Specimen: peripheral blood. The receptors shown here come from a man between 35 and 55 years old with acute or convalescent COVID-19.

The J gene is TRBJ1-1, the V gene TRBV30; a weak D match, TRBD1 (5 bases). V dropped 3 bases and J dropped 6 bases, with 14 bases sitting between them. Germline-derived CDR1 and CDR2 are GTSNPN and SVGIG (reference sequence). The CDR3 runs 13 residues. The CDR3 coding sequence is TGTGCCTGGAGCGCCCCAGGGAGGTCTGAAGCTTTCTTT. It yields the protein CAWSAPGRSEAFF.

This chain joins TRBV19 and TRBJ1-2; 8 nucleotides agree with TRBD1. The ends lost 6 bases at V and 10 bases at J; junction bases unmatched: 10. The length of the CDR3 is 13 residues. In germline, CDR1 is LNHDA, CDR2 SQIVND (reference sequence). The CDR3 loop reads CASRTPGQGAYTF. The CDR3 nucleotides are TGTGCCAGTAGAACCCCCGGACAGGGAGCCTACACCTTC. Drawing the rest from reference TRBV19 and TRBJ1-2, the complete variable domain is DGGITQSPKYLFRKEGQNVTLSCEQNLNHDAMYWYRQDPGQGLRLIYYSQIVNDFQKGDIAEGYSVSREKKESFPLTVTSAQKNPTAFYLCASRTPGQGAYTFGSGTRLTVV.

V is TRBV7-9 and J is TRBJ1-2; D possibly corresponds to TRBD1 (6 bases). This CDR3 has 14 amino acids. Germline lookup yields CDR1 SEHNR and CDR2 FQNEAQ (reference sequence). The ends were cut back, 5 bases at V and 6 bases at J, with 16 bases in the middle. The chain's CDR3 is CASSPQRGLDGYTF. For the CDR3, the DNA is TGTGCCAGCAGCCCCCAAAGGGGGTTGGATGGCTACACCTTC.

The rearrangement joins TRBV4-2 to TRBJ2-2; TRBD1 is a possible D gene (5 bases). V shed 0 bases and J shed 3 bases, with 11 bases lying between them. Germline CDR1 is LGHNA and CDR2 is YNFKEQ. CDR3 length: 16 residues. CDR3 bases: TGTGCCAGCAGCCAAGACCCCGACAGCTACACCGGGGAGCTGTTTTTT. Translation gives CASSQDPDSYTGELFF.

The chain links TRBV11-3 to TRBJ1-2, with D perhaps TRBD1 (6 bases). This CDR3 region has 15 residues. From germline, CDR1 is SGHNT and CDR2 YENEEA. Trimming removed 2 bases at V and 7 bases at J, with 17 bases between. CDR3 protein: CASSLSAGDSGGYTF. The CDR3 region has the DNA TGTGCCAGCAGCTTATCGGCAGGGGATTCGGGTGGCTACACCTTC. Together with reference TRBV11-3 and TRBJ1-2, the CDR3 gives the full variable domain: EAGVVQSPRYKIIEKKQPVAFWCNPISGHNTLYWYLQNLGQGPELLIRYENEEAVDDSQLPKDRFSAERLKGVDSTLKIQPAELGDSAVYLCASSLSAGDSGGYTFGSGTRLTVV.

The chain combines TRBV19 with TRBJ2-1; 11 positions agree with TRBD2. CDR3 size: 15 residues. Trimming took 3 bases from V and 6 from J; bases not matched to a gene: 4. Germline V gene data show CDR1 as LNHDA and CDR2 as SQIVND (reference sequence). The CDR3 reads CASSISGTSGNEQFF. CDR3 bases: TGTGCCAGTAGTATTTCCGGGACTAGCGGCAATGAGCAGTTCTTC. Complete variable domain (other parts from reference TRBV19 and TRBJ2-1): DGGITQSPKYLFRKEGQNVTLSCEQNLNHDAMYWYRQDPGQGLRLIYYSQIVNDFQKGDIAEGYSVSREKKESFPLTVTSAQKNPTAFYLCASSISGTSGNEQFFGPGTRLTVL.

This clone was detected only a few times. The rearrangement uses TRBV29-1 and TRBJ1-1; TRBD1 aligns across 7 bases. The germline V gene has CDR1 SQVTM and CDR2 ANQGSEA. The CDR3 length is 13 residues. V shed 6 bases and J 5 bases; nucleotides not matched to a gene: 9. The CDR3 loop is CSVGTARGTEAFF. The CDR3 DNA reads as TGCAGCGTGGGGACAGCAAGGGGGACTGAAGCTTTCTTT.

The genes are TRBV2 and TRBJ1-1, with a possible D match to TRBD1 (5 bases). The CDR3 consists of 14 residues. Between the trimmed V and J ends, which lost 6 bases and 4 bases, there was a span of 15 bases. CDR1 and CDR2 (germline): SNHLY, FYNNEI. Here the CDR3 DNA reads TGTGCCAGCAGATCGGGGGAGTTTGGCACTGAAGCTTTCTTT. It yields the protein CASRSGEFGTEAFF.

The chain joins TRBV6-4 to TRBJ2-2; D possibly corresponds to TRBD1 (6 bases). The CDR3 is 14 amino acids. V was trimmed by 6 bases and J by 4 bases, leaving 12 bases between them. The germline V gene has CDR1 MRHNA and CDR2 SNTAGT. CDR3 DNA: TGTGCCAGCAGGCCGGGACATCTCACCGGGGAGCTGTTTTTT. Its translation: CASRPGHLTGELFF.

The rearrangement joins TRBV5-1 to TRBJ2-5; D perhaps matches TRBD2 (5 bases). The CDR3 extends over 12 amino acids. Trimming pared 0 bases from V and 5 bases from J, leaving 5 bases between. The germline V gene has CDR1 SGHRS and CDR2 YFSETQ. This chain's CDR3 is CASSLGRETQYF. The CDR3 DNA is TGCGCCAGCAGCTTGGGGAGGGAGACCCAGTACTTC.

The genes are TRBV11-2 and TRBJ1-3; 12 positions match TRBD1. The CDR3 extends over 15 amino acids. J was trimmed by 4 bases and V by 3 bases; bases with no gene match: 1. Per germline, CDR1 SGHAT and CDR2 FQNNGV. The CDR3 sequence: CASSLGQGAGNTIYF. The CDR3 region has the DNA TGTGCCAGCAGCTTGGGACAGGGGGCGGGAAACACCATATATTTT.

This chain links TRBV14 with TRBJ1-1, with D unclear. CDR1 is SGHDN and CDR2 is FVKESK in the germline V gene. This CDR3 is built from 15 residues. The V end was cut by 0 bases, the J end by 0 bases, with 8 bases between. The CDR3 region is CASSQDQLMNTEAFF. The DNA of the CDR3 is TGTGCCAGCAGCCAAGATCAACTCATGAACACTGAAGCTTTCTTT. Looking up the rest from reference TRBV14 and TRBJ1-1 gives the full variable domain: EAGVTQFPSHSVIEKGQTVTLRCDPISGHDNLYWYRRVMGKEIKFLLHFVKESKQDESGMPNNRFLAERTGGTYSTLKVQPAELEDSGVYFCASSQDQLMNTEAFFGQGTRLTVV.

This clone appeared once. The rearrangement joins TRBV7-2 to TRBJ1-1; 8 positions match TRBD1. Trimming cost V 1 base and J 2 bases; bases outside gene matches: 9. CDR1 is SGHTA and CDR2 is FQGNSA in the germline V gene. The CDR3 sequence is 17 residues long. In DNA form, the CDR3 reads TGTGCCAGCAGCTTAGGACAGGGGTTTCGACAAAACACTGAAGCTTTCTTT. It translates to CASSLGQGFRQNTEAFF.

This clone was seen once. The chain employs TRBV10-3 and TRBJ2-5; 7 bases are a match to TRBD1. The germline V gene encodes CDR1 ENHRY and CDR2 SYGVKD. CDR3 length equals 13 residues. Germline trimming cut 10 bases from V and 4 bases from J; bases unmatched to any gene: 9. The CDR3 sequence is CATQGDVGETQYF. The CDR3 DNA reads TGTGCCACCCAGGGGGACGTAGGAGAGACCCAGTACTTC.

The chain has TRBV13 and TRBJ1-6; no firm D call. V was trimmed by 7 bases and J by 1 base, leaving 11 bases between them. CDR1 and CDR2 from the germline V gene are PRHDT and FYEKMQ (reference sequence). The CDR3 is 15 amino acids. The chain's CDR3 is CASKLWESYNSPLHF. The CDR3 DNA reads as TGTGCCAGCAAGTTATGGGAGTCCTATAATTCACCCCTCCACTTT. The complete variable domain, with remaining parts taken from reference TRBV13 and TRBJ1-6, reads AAGVIQSPRHLIKEKRETATLKCYPIPRHDTVYWYQQGPGQDPQFLISFYEKMQSDKGSIPDRFSAQQFSDYHSELNMSSLELGDSALYFCASKLWESYNSPLHFGNGTRLTVT.

The chain is built from TRBV30 and TRBJ1-5, with TRBD1 matching over 8 bases. The V gene's germline CDR1 is GTSNPN and CDR2 SVGIG (reference sequence). There are 14 residues in the CDR3. Unmatched junction bases numbered 5, after V lost 2 bases and J lost 5 bases. Written as DNA, the CDR3 is TGTGCCTGGAGTCCCAGGGGGCGAGATCAGCCCCAGCATTTT. It is translated as CAWSPRGRDQPQHF. Based on the CDR3 plus reference TRBV30 and TRBJ1-5, the full variable domain is SQTIHQWPATLVQPVGSPLSLECTVEGTSNPNLYWYRQAAGRGLQLLFYSVGIGQISSEVPQNLSASRPQDRQFILSSKKLLLSDSGFYLCAWSPRGRDQPQHFGDGTRLSIL.

The chain couples TRBV5-1 to TRBJ2-1, with 10 bases lining up with TRBD2. Per the germline V gene, CDR1 is SGHRS and CDR2 is YFSETQ. Trimming at V came to 0 bases and at J to 8 bases, leaving 5 bases not matched to a gene. The CDR3 has 15 residues. CDR3 nucleotide sequence: TGCGCCAGCAGCTTGGAAGCGGGGGGGCGCTATGAGCAGTTCTTC. This codes for CASSLEAGGRYEQFF.

The DNA of the CDR3 is TGTGCCAGCAGCTTAGGCGGGGAAAAGTCTGGAAACACCATATATTTT. As protein: CASSLGGEKSGNTIYF. The chain recombines TRBV7-6 with TRBJ1-3; the D is unclear. Between the trimmed V and J ends, which lost 1 base and 1 base, there was a span of 11 bases. Germline V gene data show CDR1 as SGHVS and CDR2 as FNYEAQ. CDR3 length equals 16 residues.

The chain has TRBV5-4 and TRBJ2-1, with TRBD2 as a possible D gene (6 bases). CDR3 size: 14 residues. Per the germline V gene, CDR1 is SGHNT and CDR2 is YYREEE (reference sequence). Trimming cost V 4 bases and J 7 bases, with 15 bases left between them. In nucleotides, the CDR3 is TGTGCCAGCAGCCCGGGACTCGCAGGTAATGAGCAGTTCTTC. Protein sequence: CASSPGLAGNEQFF.

CDR3: CASRAGVTYEQYF. In DNA, the CDR3 is TGTGCCAGTAGAGCCGGGGTCACCTACGAGCAGTACTTC. The V gene is TRBV2, the J gene TRBJ2-7, with a weak D call TRBD2 (5 bases). Per germline, CDR1 SNHLY and CDR2 FYNNEI. This CDR3 has 13 residues. Between the trimmed V and J ends, which lost 9 bases and 2 bases, there was a span of 14 bases.

DNA for the CDR3: TGTGCCAGCTCACCACGCAGGGGGTCTTGGAATGAGCAGTTCTTC. As protein: CASSPRRGSWNEQFF. The chain carries TRBV18 and TRBJ2-1; 7 bases align to TRBD1. V was pared by 1 base and J by 7 bases, with 7 bases of the junction left unmatched. The CDR3 consists of 15 residues. The germline gives CDR1 KGHSH, CDR2 LQKENI.

The chain links TRBV5-4 to TRBJ1-1; tentative D call: TRBD1 (6 bases). The CDR3 totals 13 residues. Trimming stripped 0 bases from V and 4 bases from J, with 7 bases between. CDR1 is SGHNT, CDR2 YYREEE, per germline (reference sequence). The DNA of the CDR3 is TGTGCCAGCAGCTTGGTCAGGGGCACTGAAGCTTTCTTT. Its protein product is CASSLVRGTEAFF.

The gene calls are TRBV12-5 and TRBJ1-5; D may be TRBD1 (5 bases). The CDR3 covers 14 residues. V was clipped by 4 bases and J by 0 bases, with 7 bases between them. In germline, CDR1 is LGHNT, CDR2 FRNRAP. This CDR3 is CASGSQDSNQPQHF. CDR3 nucleotides: TGTGCTAGTGGTTCACAGGATAGCAATCAGCCCCAGCATTTT. The variable domain in full, with the rest retrieved from reference TRBV12-5 and TRBJ1-5, is DARVTQTPRHKVTEMGQEVTMRCQPILGHNTVFWYRQTMMQGLELLAYFRNRAPLDDSGMPKDRFSAEMPDATLATLKIQPSEPRDSAVYFCASGSQDSNQPQHFGDGTRLSIL.

The V gene is TRBV10-3, the J gene TRBJ1-2; no clear D gene. This CDR3 comprises 14 residues. The V end was cut by 2 bases, the J end by 5 bases, with 12 bases between. The germline V gene encodes CDR1 ENHRY and CDR2 SYGVKD. This CDR3 is CAISEGGGSYGYTF. The CDR3 coding sequence is TGTGCCATCAGTGAGGGAGGAGGGAGTTATGGCTACACCTTC.

The rearrangement links TRBV12-5 to TRBJ1-5; TRBD1 might be the D (5 bases). Trimming left V 2 bases short and J 6 bases short, with 17 bases between. The CDR3 length is 16 residues. Germline V gives CDR1 LGHNT, CDR2 FRNRAP. CDR3 DNA sequence: TGTGCTAGTGGTTTGTCACCATCAGGGAAAAGTCAGCCCCAGCATTTT. Its protein is CASGLSPSGKSQPQHF.

The gene calls are TRBV19 and TRBJ2-5, with 9 bases lining up with TRBD2. Germline V gene data show CDR1 as LNHDA and CDR2 as SQIVND (reference sequence). This CDR3 has 15 amino acids. The V segment lost 1 base and the J segment 4 bases; nucleotides outside the gene matches: 4. The CDR3 here is CASSIGGGAGETQYF. The CDR3 bases are TGTGCCAGTAGTATAGGCGGGGGGGCCGGAGAGACCCAGTACTTC.

The gene calls are TRBV14 and TRBJ1-4; D possibly corresponds to TRBD1 (5 bases). This CDR3 has 16 residues. The V and J ends lost 0 bases and 7 bases respectively, with 15 bases between them. CDR1 SGHDN and CDR2 FVKESK come from the germline V gene. The CDR3 sequence is CASSQEQANWGEKLFF. CDR3 sequence (DNA): TGTGCCAGCAGCCAAGAACAGGCAAACTGGGGTGAAAAACTGTTTTTT.